This TCR beta chain came from a study of shared clonotypes between healthy human individuals. Turning to this clone: Its antigen remains unknown.

General study findings and limits: Estimated richness values were generally larger in naive subsets than in memory subsets.

Study processing details: Quality scores were absent from the junction-only immunoSEQ sequences, so filtering differed. The data were produced by immunoSEQ multiplex PCR, yet TCRdb's version contains in-frame clones alone and is incomplete. The D gene and trimming were derived from the DNA, and the V and J assignments and clone size from that table. The sample shows millions of clones, roughly 95% of them seen only once. Material for sequencing was naive CD4+ T cells sorted from blood. Sample subset: CD45RA+ positively selected. The receptor was isolated from a man in his late teens or twenties in good health.

DNA for the CDR3: TGCAGCGTTGAAGATCTACAGAGAAGAGAGACCCAGTACTTC. Its protein product is CSVEDLQRRETQYF. V usage is TRBV29-1 and J usage is TRBJ2-5, with D unclear. The CDR3 sequence is 14 residues long. The germline CDR1 and CDR2 sequences are SQVTM and ANQGSEA. V was trimmed by 0 bases and J by 4 bases, leaving 12 bases between them.